Listed below are T cell receptor beta chains from one sample, sequenced in a study of blood T cell repertoires in COVID-19. Here immunoSEQ multiplex PCR was the method, and the copy in TCRdb shows in-frame clones only, minus some. This sample has about 35,000 clones, with 88% found just once. The sequenced sample consisted of peripheral blood. These receptors all stem from a human donor in a cohort sampled during active COVID-19. The CDR3 runs from the conserved cysteine through the conserved F or W. The order of the fields is J gene, D gene, V gene, clone size, CDR3 protein, CDR3 DNA. D genes are given only for firm matches. Clone size is given for some rows only: seen once, a few or many times, or a class if the clone is expanded.

TRBJ2-3	NA	TRBV28	NA	CASRTENTDTQYF	TGTGCCAGCAGGACAGAAAACACAGATACGCAGTATTTT
TRBJ2-1	NA	TRBV7-9	NA	CASSSTGGYGYNEQFF	TGTGCCAGCAGCTCGACTGGGGGGTATGGGTACAATGAGCAGTTCTTC
TRBJ2-3	NA	TRBV5-4	NA	CASSRGADTSTDTQYF	TGTGCCAGCAGCCGGGGGGCGGACACTAGCACAGATACGCAGTATTTT
TRBJ2-7	NA	TRBV6-1	NA	CASSEQGHEQYF	TGTGCCAGCAGTGAACAGGGCCACGAGCAGTACTTC
TRBJ2-7	TRBD2	TRBV7-8	NA	CASSRPGLAGKGAYEQYF	TGTGCCAGCAGCCGTCCGGGACTAGCGGGAAAAGGGGCCTACGAGCAGTACTTC
TRBJ2-7	NA	TRBV21-1	NA	CASSTPDRGYEQYF	TGTGCCAGCAGCACCCCCGACAGGGGTTACGAGCAGTACTTC
TRBJ2-1	TRBD2	TRBV9	NA	CASSRGLAEAYNEQFF	TGTGCCAGCAGCCGGGGACTAGCGGAAGCCTACAATGAGCAGTTCTTC
TRBJ1-1	TRBD1	TRBV2	NA	CASSGGRDRGPMNTEAFF	TGTGCCAGCAGTGGGGGCCGGGACAGGGGGCCCATGAACACTGAAGCTTTCTTT
TRBJ2-7	NA	TRBV18	NA	CASSQDGRKAGEQYF	TGTGCCAGCTCACAGGACGGTCGTAAAGCGGGTGAGCAGTACTTC
TRBJ1-1	NA	TRBV30	NA	CAWSVSGAPEAFF	TGTGCCTGGAGTGTATCCGGTGCCCCGGAAGCTTTCTTT
TRBJ1-2	TRBD1	TRBV2	NA	CASRGGQGKFYGYTF	TGTGCCAGCAGAGGGGGACAGGGCAAATTCTATGGCTACACCTTC
TRBJ2-1	TRBD1	TRBV7-7	NA	CASSLDRGSYNEQFF	TGTGCTAGCAGCTTAGACAGGGGTTCCTACAATGAGCAGTTCTTC
TRBJ2-1	TRBD2	TRBV29-1	NA	CSACTSGGYNEQFF	TGCAGCGCCTGTACTAGCGGGGGTTACAATGAGCAGTTCTTC
TRBJ2-3	NA	TRBV7-3	NA	CASSLGTSTDTQYF	TGTGCCAGCAGCTTAGGGACTAGCACAGATACGCAGTATTTT
TRBJ2-3	NA	TRBV28	NA	CASLPWPARGTDTQYF	TGTGCCAGCCTCCCCTGGCCGGCCAGGGGCACAGATACGCAGTATTTT
TRBJ2-3	NA	TRBV4-2	NA	CASSQDYRARNTDTQYF	TGTGCCAGCAGCCAAGATTACAGGGCTAGAAACACAGATACGCAGTATTTT
TRBJ1-4	NA	TRBV28	NA	CASSSPGGSGEKLFF	TGTGCCAGCAGTTCCCCCGGCGGGAGTGGGGAAAAACTGTTTTTT
TRBJ1-5	NA	TRBV5-3	NA	CARSLALGSNQPQHF	TGTGCCAGAAGCTTAGCTCTCGGTAGCAATCAGCCCCAGCATTTT
TRBJ1-1	NA	TRBV6-5	NA	CASTPGYNTEAFF	TGTGCCAGCACACCGGGGTACAACACTGAAGCTTTCTTT
TRBJ2-6	TRBD1	TRBV3-1/TRBV3-2	NA	CASKLSGTGSNVLTF	TGTGCCAGCAAGCTCTCCGGGACAGGGTCCAACGTCCTGACTTTC
TRBJ2-7	NA	TRBV5-6	NA	CASSLGWVTGIPYEQYF	TGTGCCAGCAGCTTGGGGTGGGTTACAGGGATCCCCTACGAGCAGTACTTC
TRBJ1-4	NA	TRBV5-1	NA	CASSLRGAPNEKLFF	TGCGCCAGCAGCTTGCGCGGGGCACCTAATGAAAAACTGTTTTTT
TRBJ1-1	NA	TRBV5-1	NA	CASSFGRGATEAFF	TGCGCCAGCAGCTTCGGGCGGGGGGCCACTGAAGCTTTCTTT
TRBJ1-2	TRBD1	TRBV5-6	NA	CASSLVSAGGYGYTF	TGTGCCAGCAGCTTGGTTTCGGCAGGGGGCTATGGCTACACCTTC
TRBJ2-7	TRBD2	TRBV6-5	NA	CASSYSAGVSYEQYF	TGTGCCAGCAGTTACTCAGCGGGAGTGAGCTACGAGCAGTACTTC
TRBJ1-1	NA	TRBV12-3/TRBV12-4	once	CASSLTHFSAFF	TGTGCCAGCAGCCTAACCCACTTTTCGGCTTTCTTT
TRBJ1-2	NA	TRBV30	few	CAWSHGIQVGYTF	TGTGCCTGGAGTCACGGTATCCAGGTTGGCTACACCTTC
TRBJ1-1	NA	TRBV21-1	once	CASSKTAGLTSNTEAFF	TGTGCCAGCAGCAAAACCGCTGGACTGACATCGAACACTGAAGCTTTCTTT
TRBJ2-7	NA	TRBV27	NA	CASSFLGRQYF	TGTGCCAGCAGTTTCTTAGGGAGGCAGTACTTC
TRBJ2-1	TRBD2	TRBV7-3	NA	CASSLSAGGGQFF	TGTGCCAGCAGCTTGAGCGCGGGGGGCGGGCAGTTCTTC
TRBJ2-4	NA	TRBV6-5	NA	CASSLRGPKNIQYF	TGTGCCAGCAGTTTGCGGGGACCCAAAAACATTCAGTACTTC
TRBJ2-7	NA	TRBV14	NA	CASSQMGAPGYEQYF	TGTGCCAGCAGCCAAATGGGAGCTCCGGGGTACGAGCAGTACTTC
TRBJ2-1	TRBD1	TRBV30	NA	CAWSVQGAFYNEQFF	TGTGCCTGGAGTGTACAGGGGGCTTTCTACAATGAGCAGTTCTTC
TRBJ2-2	TRBD1	TRBV7-9	NA	CASSLSDRATGELFF	TGTGCCAGCAGCTTATCGGACAGGGCCACCGGGGAGCTGTTTTTT
TRBJ2-7	NA	TRBV12-3/TRBV12-4	NA	CASSLSSGYEQYF	TGTGCCAGCAGTTTAAGTAGCGGCTACGAGCAGTACTTC
TRBJ2-1	TRBD1	TRBV29-1	once	CSVDPGTGVYNEQFF	TGCAGCGTTGACCCCGGGACAGGGGTCTACAATGAGCAGTTCTTC
TRBJ2-1	TRBD1	TRBV14	few	CASSHGTGGYNEQFF	TGTGCCAGCAGCCATGGGACAGGGGGCTACAATGAGCAGTTCTTC
TRBJ1-2	NA	TRBV19	few	CASSRTSQNGYTF	TGTGCCAGTAGCCGGACATCCCAGAATGGCTACACCTTC
TRBJ2-1	TRBD2	TRBV6-6	NA	CASSPRGLVSSYNEQFF	TGTGCCAGCAGTCCCCGGGGACTAGTCAGCTCCTACAATGAGCAGTTCTTC
TRBJ2-7	TRBD2	TRBV7-2	few	CASSPRSGTYYEQYF	TGTGCCAGCAGCCCCCGGAGCGGGACGTATTACGAGCAGTACTTC
TRBJ2-5	TRBD2	TRBV11-2	NA	CASSFSGGRETQYF	TGTGCCAGCAGCTTCAGCGGGGGACGAGAGACCCAGTACTTC
TRBJ2-7	TRBD1	TRBV7-6	NA	CASSFDRGTPYEQYF	TGTGCCAGCAGCTTCGACAGGGGAACACCCTACGAGCAGTACTTC
TRBJ2-2	TRBD1	TRBV27	NA	CASSLIGTGGTGELFF	TGTGCCAGCAGTTTAATCGGGACAGGGGGCACCGGGGAGCTGTTTTTT
TRBJ2-5	NA	TRBV18	NA	CASSEGGTQYF	TGTGCCAGCTCAGAAGGGGGGACCCAGTACTTC
TRBJ2-1	NA	TRBV15	NA	CATSRDHADNEQFF	TGTGCCACCAGCAGAGATCACGCGGACAATGAGCAGTTCTTC
TRBJ1-2	NA	TRBV19	NA	CASSIGGSLNYGYTF	TGTGCCAGTAGTATAGGCGGCAGCTTGAACTATGGCTACACCTTC
TRBJ2-1	NA	TRBV12-3/TRBV12-4	NA	CASRGLRTEQFF	TGTGCCAGCAGGGGACTCCGGACGGAGCAGTTCTTC
TRBJ2-3	NA	TRBV3-1/TRBV3-2	once	CASSHPAGTGMQGTQYF	TGTGCCAGCAGCCATCCTGCCGGGACTGGCATGCAGGGTACGCAGTATTTT
TRBJ2-3	NA	TRBV10-2	NA	CASSARPDTQYF	TGCGCCAGCAGCGCGCGGCCTGATACGCAGTATTTT
TRBJ2-1	NA	TRBV19	NA	CATQARGTYNEQFF	TGTGCCACCCAAGCCCGCGGTACCTACAATGAGCAGTTCTTC
TRBJ2-5	TRBD2	TRBV19	NA	CASRGRGGQATQYF	TGTGCCAGTCGCGGGAGGGGGGGTCAAGCGACCCAGTACTTC
TRBJ1-1	TRBD1	TRBV5-1	NA	CASSRITGGGTEAFF	TGCGCCAGCAGCCGGATTACAGGGGGCGGCACTGAAGCTTTCTTT
TRBJ2-7	TRBD2	TRBV15	NA	CATSRTTSGRAGEQYF	TGTGCCACCAGCAGAACCACTAGCGGGAGGGCCGGTGAGCAGTACTTC
TRBJ1-1	NA	TRBV3-1/TRBV3-2	NA	CASSQGRGWGVNTEAFF	TGTGCCAGCAGCCAAGGACGCGGGTGGGGAGTGAACACTGAAGCTTTCTTT
TRBJ2-5	TRBD1	TRBV27	NA	CASSLYGRGETQYF	TGTGCCAGCAGTTTATACGGCAGGGGGGAGACCCAGTACTTC
TRBJ2-2	TRBD2	TRBV11-2	once	CASSPGLAGGVLGTGELFF	TGTGCCAGCAGCCCGGGACTAGCGGGAGGGGTCTTGGGCACCGGGGAGCTGTTTTTT
TRBJ2-1	NA	TRBV28	NA	CASSMGRFGINEQFF	TGTGCCAGCAGCATGGGCAGGTTTGGAATCAATGAGCAGTTCTTC